Following are 26 T cell receptor beta chains from one sample sequenced in a study of cytomegalovirus exposure and HLA in healthy donors. It was with 60 Vbeta and 13 Jbeta primers that the PCR ran. Some clones are missing from TCRdb's copy, which holds only in-frame ones; the method was immunoSEQ multiplex PCR. The table lists about 160,000 clones, approximately 80% of them singletons. Sequenced: PBMCs. Source of these receptors: a woman aged 50 to 60 in good health and CMV-seronegative.

The chain recombines TRBV7-9 with TRBJ1-6; D is undetermined. Deletions cut 3 bases from V and 9 bases from J, with 6 bases between. The CDR3 has 12 amino acids. The V gene's germline CDR1 is SEHNR and CDR2 FQNEAQ (reference sequence). CDR3 sequence: CASSFGSSPLHF. CDR3 coding DNA: TGTGCCAGCAGCTTCGGGAGTTCACCCCTCCACTTT.

Remarks on this clone: At one boundary the junction diverges from the germline segment, which might be a read error. This chain joins TRBV6-1 and TRBJ1-2; 9 bases align to TRBD1. Germline CDR1 and CDR2: MNHNS and SASEGT. This CDR3 is 16 amino acids long. CDR3 coding DNA: TGTGCCAGCAGGGAAGCGGGACAGGGTGACCGCTATGGCTACACCTTC. It yields the protein CASREAGQGDRYGYTF.

The rearrangement links TRBV5-8 to TRBJ1-3; weak D call: TRBD1 (5 bases). The V and J ends lost 6 bases and 0 bases respectively, with 10 bases between them. Germline V gene sequence: CDR1 SGHTS, CDR2 YDEGEE. This CDR3 region has 14 residues. The CDR3 here is CASTYRNSGNTIYF. CDR3 nucleotides: TGTGCCAGCACATACAGGAACTCTGGAAACACCATATATTTT. The full variable domain, with the rest looked up from reference TRBV5-8 and TRBJ1-3, is EAGVTQSPTHLIKTRGQQATLRCSPISGHTSVYWYQQALGLGLQFLLWYDEGEERNRGNFPPRFSGRQFPNYSSELNVNALELEDSALYLCASTYRNSGNTIYFGEGSWLTVV.

This chain joins TRBV6-1 and TRBJ1-2, with D possibly TRBD1 on 5 matching bases. V shed 2 bases and J shed 7 bases, with 8 bases lying between them. The CDR3 covers 12 residues. Per germline, CDR1 MNHNS and CDR2 SASEGT. The CDR3, as DNA: TGTGCCAGCAGTGAACAAACAGGTGGCTACACCTTC. Its translation is CASSEQTGGYTF.

The V gene is TRBV21-1, the J gene TRBJ1-4. TRBV21-1 is a known pseudogene. The CDR3 is made up of 14 amino acids. DNA of the CDR3: TGTGCCAGCAGCAAAGCGCGGGAGAATGAAAAACTGTTTTTT. Translated, it gives CASSKARENEKLFF.

The J gene is TRBJ2-3, the V gene TRBV18; 9 nucleotides line up with TRBD2. The CDR3 runs 16 residues. Trimming removed 4 bases from V and 0 bases from J; junction bases left unmatched: 5. Germline values: CDR1 KGHSH, CDR2 LQKENI. The CDR3 reads CASSLATSGSTDTQYF. In nucleotides, the CDR3 is TGTGCCAGCTCACTCGCGACTAGCGGAAGCACAGATACGCAGTATTTT.

This chain connects TRBV9 to TRBJ2-3, with 7 bases identical to TRBD2. Germline CDR1 is SGDLS and CDR2 is YYNGEE. V lost 3 bases to trimming and J lost 0 bases; unmatched junction nucleotides: 1. This CDR3 region has 14 residues. This CDR3 is CASSDSGSTDTQYF. The CDR3 nucleotides read TGTGCCAGCAGCGATAGCGGGAGCACAGATACGCAGTATTTT.

This clone was recorded a few times. The chain uses TRBV4-2 and TRBJ2-1, with D tentatively TRBD2 (5 bases). Trimming removed 0 bases at V and 7 bases at J, with 19 bases between. The length of the CDR3 is 17 residues. Germline V gives CDR1 LGHNA, CDR2 YNFKEQ. The CDR3 loop reads CASSQDYQAGPRNEQFF. CDR3 in DNA: TGTGCCAGCAGCCAAGATTACCAGGCGGGTCCGCGGAATGAGCAGTTCTTC.

This chain joins TRBV7-2 and TRBJ2-7, with TRBD2 as a possible D gene (5 bases). The CDR3 extends over 15 amino acids. The germline V gene has CDR1 SGHTA and CDR2 FQGNSA. Trimming pared 0 bases from V and 3 bases from J, leaving 12 bases between. The CDR3 protein is CASSLAVLGSYEQYF. CDR3 coding DNA: TGTGCCAGCAGCTTAGCGGTCCTGGGGAGCTACGAGCAGTACTTC. Drawing the rest from reference TRBV7-2 and TRBJ2-7, the complete variable domain is GAGVSQSPSNKVTEKGKDVELRCDPISGHTALYWYRQSLGQGLEFLIYFQGNSAPDKSGLPSDRFSAERTGGSVSTLTIQRTQQEDSAVYLCASSLAVLGSYEQYFGPGTRLTVT.

The chain employs TRBV7-2 and TRBJ1-3, with 7 nucleotides matching TRBD1. The germline CDR1 and CDR2 sequences are SGHTA and FQGNSA. J was trimmed by 2 bases and V by 6 bases; bases with no gene match: 10. The CDR3 covers 16 residues. CDR3 DNA sequence: TGTGCCAGCAGTCCTTCTGACAGGGTAACTGGAAACACCATATATTTT. It translates to CASSPSDRVTGNTIYF.

The V gene is TRBV7-2, the J gene TRBJ2-7, with 9 nucleotides matching TRBD1. The CDR3 totals 15 residues. Trimming took 5 bases from V and 4 from J; bases not matched to a gene: 9. The germline CDR1 and CDR2 sequences are SGHTA and FQGNSA. As DNA, the CDR3 is TGTGCCAGCAGCCTCGGACAGGGGAGGGGGTACGAGCAGTACTTC. This encodes CASSLGQGRGYEQYF.

This clone has only a few counts. The V gene is TRBV28, the J gene TRBJ1-1, with a possible D match to TRBD1 (6 bases). The CDR3 spans 15 residues. Germline-derived CDR1 and CDR2 are MDHEN and SYDVKM. V gave up 3 bases and J gave up 9 bases, with 20 bases separating them. CDR3 protein: CASSFGQGLSLKAFF. CDR3 DNA: TGTGCCAGCAGTTTCGGGCAGGGGCTGAGTTTGAAAGCTTTCTTT. The complete variable domain, with remaining parts taken from reference TRBV28 and TRBJ1-1, reads DVKVTQSSRYLVKRTGEKVFLECVQDMDHENMFWYRQDPGLGLRLIYFSYDVKMKEKGDIPEGYSVSREKKERFSLILESASTNQTSMYLCASSFGQGLSLKAFFGQGTRLTVV.

The chain joins TRBV2 to TRBJ2-2; TRBD1 might be the D (5 bases). This CDR3 region has 15 residues. Germline CDR1 reads SNHLY; CDR2 reads FYNNEI. The V and J ends lost 6 bases and 6 bases respectively, with 17 bases between them. The CDR3 here is CASSPGQGNAGELFF. Here the CDR3 DNA reads TGTGCCAGCAGCCCCGGGCAGGGCAACGCCGGGGAGCTGTTTTTT.

The chain couples TRBV4-3 to TRBJ2-1; possible D gene TRBD2, 6 bases. Germline V gives CDR1 LGHNA, CDR2 YSLEER. V lost 0 bases, J lost 0 bases, and 12 bases lay in between. This CDR3 comprises 17 residues. The CDR3 region has the DNA TGCGCCAGCAGCCAAGAGGGCCCGGACTACTCCTACAATGAGCAGTTCTTC. Its protein is CASSQEGPDYSYNEQFF.

The CDR3 nucleotides are TGTGCCAGCAGTTACTCGGGTGACAGGGGGGGCTACGAGCAGTACTTC. Translated, it gives CASSYSGDRGGYEQYF. The chain recombines TRBV6-5 with TRBJ2-7; 9 bases map to TRBD1. Germline CDR1 is MNHEY and CDR2 is SVGAGI. V was pared by 0 bases and J by 3 bases, with 6 bases of the junction left unmatched. This CDR3 region has 16 residues.

J is TRBJ2-2 and V is TRBV14; 11 nucleotides match TRBD1. Germline-derived CDR1 and CDR2 are SGHDN and FVKESK. The CDR3 extends over 19 amino acids. V lost 2 bases, J lost 4 bases, and 12 bases stayed unmatched. The DNA of the CDR3 is TGTGCCAGCAGCCAAAGACTCGGACAGGGGGCTCGGGGCACCGGGGAGCTGTTTTTT. Translation gives CASSQRLGQGARGTGELFF.

There are a few counts of this clone. This rearrangement joins TRBV7-2 to TRBJ2-5, with 11 bases matching TRBD2. The CDR3 sequence is 16 residues long. With V trimmed by 5 bases and J by 4 bases, 9 bases remained unmatched. The germline V gene has CDR1 SGHTA and CDR2 FQGNSA. CDR3 sequence: CASSPRGTSGGETQYF. Written as DNA, the CDR3 is TGTGCCAGCAGCCCGAGAGGGACTAGCGGAGGAGAGACCCAGTACTTC.

This clone was counted between two and nine times. The chain joins TRBV13 to TRBJ2-5, with D perhaps matching TRBD2 (6 bases). CDR3 size: 13 residues. Germline V gives CDR1 PRHDT, CDR2 FYEKMQ (reference sequence). Trimming cost V 0 bases and J 5 bases, with 7 bases left between them. The CDR3 spells CASSLGRGETQYF. The CDR3 DNA reads TGTGCCAGCAGCTTAGGCCGGGGGGAGACCCAGTACTTC.

This clone appeared many times. The chain's CDR3 is CASSSGQGETQYF. The CDR3 DNA sequence: TGTGCCAGCAGTTCGGGACAGGGAGAGACCCAGTACTTC. V gene TRBV28 combines with J gene TRBJ2-5; the match to TRBD1 covers 9 bases. This CDR3 has 13 amino acids. The V segment lost 4 bases and the J segment 4 bases; nucleotides outside the gene matches: 1. The germline V gene encodes CDR1 MDHEN and CDR2 SYDVKM.

This chain links TRBV19 with TRBJ2-2; 10 bases agree with TRBD1. Trimming removed 6 bases from V and 3 bases from J; junction bases left unmatched: 4. The CDR3 has 15 amino acids. Per germline, CDR1 LNHDA and CDR2 SQIVND (reference sequence). CDR3 protein: CASSDRGRDTGELFF. CDR3 bases: TGTGCCAGTAGCGACAGGGGGCGGGACACCGGGGAGCTGTTTTTT. The full variable domain, rest sourced from reference TRBV19 and TRBJ2-2, is DGGITQSPKYLFRKEGQNVTLSCEQNLNHDAMYWYRQDPGQGLRLIYYSQIVNDFQKGDIAEGYSVSREKKESFPLTVTSAQKNPTAFYLCASSDRGRDTGELFFGEGSRLTVL.

This chain joins TRBV11-1 and TRBJ1-2, with TRBD1 as a possible D gene (5 bases). The germline V gene has CDR1 SGHAT and CDR2 FQDESV (reference sequence). The V end lost 3 bases, the J end lost 0 bases, and 14 bases lay between the germline ends. This CDR3 has 16 residues. CDR3 sequence (DNA): TGTGCCAGCAGCTTCCGTGGGGCCAGAGCTAACTATGGCTACACCTTC. This encodes CASSFRGARANYGYTF. Full variable domain (outside the CDR3, taken from reference TRBV11-1 and TRBJ1-2): EAEVAQSPRYKITEKSQAVAFWCDPISGHATLYWYRQILGQGPELLVQFQDESVVDDSQLPKDRFSAERLKGVDSTLKIQPAELGDSAMYLCASSFRGARANYGYTFGSGTRLTVV.

The gene calls are TRBV28 and TRBJ2-7; 13 bases match TRBD2. This CDR3 has 20 residues. CDR1 and CDR2 from the germline V gene are MDHEN and SYDVKM. J gave up 4 bases and V 3 bases, and 18 bases lay outside the gene matches. The DNA for the CDR3 is TGTGCCAGCAGTTTGTTATTGATGAAGGGACTAGCGGGAATGGGTTACGAGCAGTACTTC. Translation gives CASSLLLMKGLAGMGYEQYF.

This clone is a singleton in its sample. Here the CDR3 DNA reads TGTGCCAGCAGTGGCCTTGGGACTAGCAGAACCTACGAGCAGTACTTC. The encoded protein is CASSGLGTSRTYEQYF. V and J are TRBV6-1 and TRBJ2-7; 9 nucleotides agree with TRBD2. The CDR3 spans 16 residues. Germline loops: CDR1 MNHNS, CDR2 SASEGT. Trimming at V came to 4 bases and at J to 2 bases, leaving 9 bases not matched to a gene.

This chain connects TRBV6-6 to TRBJ1-5, with D perhaps matching TRBD1 (6 bases). The CDR3 consists of 14 residues. V was pared by 5 bases and J by 1 base, with 9 bases between. Germline values: CDR1 MNHNY, CDR2 SVGAGI (reference sequence). The CDR3 sequence: CASSKGGSNQPQHF. The DNA for the CDR3 is TGTGCCAGCAGTAAGGGGGGGAGCAATCAGCCCCAGCATTTT.

The chain links TRBV14 to TRBJ2-2, with TRBD1 matching 7 bases. V dropped 5 bases and J dropped 1; count of bases not matched to a gene: 4. The CDR3 runs 15 residues. The germline V gene has CDR1 SGHDN and CDR2 FVKESK. The CDR3 DNA reads TGTGCCAGCAGCTACCGGACAGGGAACACCGGGGAGCTGTTTTTT. It translates to CASSYRTGNTGELFF.

The chain has TRBV29-1 and TRBJ2-7; D is uncertain. Trimming took off 4 bases at V and 10 bases at J, with 14 bases between the two ends. CDR3 length: 11 amino acids. Germline assignment: CDR1 SQVTM and CDR2 ANQGSEA. CDR3 bases: TGCAGCGTTGGAGGTGGTCGATTTCAGTACTTC. This translates into CSVGGGRFQYF.